This T cell receptor (beta chain) stems from a study of T cell responses to AZD1222 COVID-19 vaccine. Sequencing was performed with immunoSEQ multiplex PCR; in TCRdb, only in-frame clones are kept and a portion is missing. The sample lists 150,000 to 200,000 clones, just over 90% occurring once. The CDR3 sequence is 16 residues long. The germline V gene has CDR1 MGHRA and CDR2 YSYEKL. Trimming cost V 7 bases and J 8 bases; bases outside gene matches: 14. The rearrangement joins TRBV4-1 to TRBJ2-1, with 10 bases identical to TRBD2. This TCR came from an adult who received the AZD1222 COVID-19 vaccine. Material: peripheral blood, obtained 28 days after the second AZD1222 dose. Here the CDR3 DNA reads TGCGCCAGCATCCCTCTTAGCGGGGGGAGGGTCCATGAGCAGTTCTTC. This sequence encodes CASIPLSGGRVHEQFF.